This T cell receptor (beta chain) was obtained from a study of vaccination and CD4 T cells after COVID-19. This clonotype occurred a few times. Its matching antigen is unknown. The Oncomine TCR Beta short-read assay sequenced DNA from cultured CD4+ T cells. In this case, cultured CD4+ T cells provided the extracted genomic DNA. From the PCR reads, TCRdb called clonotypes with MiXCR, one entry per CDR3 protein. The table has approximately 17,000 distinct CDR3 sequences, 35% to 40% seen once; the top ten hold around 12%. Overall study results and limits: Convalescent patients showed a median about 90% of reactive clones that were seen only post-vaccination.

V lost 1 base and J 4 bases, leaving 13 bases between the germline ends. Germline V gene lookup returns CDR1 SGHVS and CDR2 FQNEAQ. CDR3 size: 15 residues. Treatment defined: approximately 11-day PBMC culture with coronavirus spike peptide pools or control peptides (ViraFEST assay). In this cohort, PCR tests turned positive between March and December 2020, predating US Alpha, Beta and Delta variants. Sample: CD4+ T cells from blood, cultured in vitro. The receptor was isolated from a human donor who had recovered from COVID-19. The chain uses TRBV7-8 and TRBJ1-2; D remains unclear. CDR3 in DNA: TGTGCCAGCAGCTTAGATATAGGCGGCGGCTATGGCTACACCTTC. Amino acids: CASSLDIGGGYGYTF. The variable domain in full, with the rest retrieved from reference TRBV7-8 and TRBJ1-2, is GAGVSQSPRYKVAKRGQDVALRCDPISGHVSLFWYQQALGQGPEFLTYFQNEAQLDKSGLPSDRFFAERPEGSVSTLKIQRTQQEDSAVYLCASSLDIGGGYGYTFGSGTRLTVV.